One and the same sample provided the 9 T cell receptor beta chains below, sequenced in a study of shared clonotypes between healthy human individuals. The protocol was immunoSEQ multiplex PCR, while the TCRdb copy is restricted to in-frame clones and leaves out a portion. This sample has 1 million to 1.3 million clones, with about 80% found just once. What was sequenced was memory CD4+ T cells from PBMCs. The subset is: CD45RA-negative fraction. These receptors originate from a man younger than 30 in good health. Some clones in this sample may be carry-over from other donors' samples.

The chain joins TRBV6-1 to TRBJ1-2; no reliable D call. The CDR3 extends over 14 amino acids. Trimming shortened V by 2 bases and J by 8 bases, and 15 bases separated the two germline ends. Germline loops: CDR1 MNHNS, CDR2 SASEGT. The CDR3 sequence is CASSEIASELGYTF. CDR3 DNA sequence: TGTGCCAGCAGTGAAATAGCTTCGGAACTAGGCTACACCTTC.

V usage is TRBV7-8 and J usage is TRBJ1-5; D is unresolved. CDR1 and CDR2 from the germline V gene are SGHVS and FQNEAQ. The CDR3 consists of 14 residues. Trimming pared 3 bases from V and 4 bases from J, leaving 10 bases between. The CDR3 loop reads CASSLAAGNQPQHF. CDR3 DNA sequence: TGTGCCAGCAGCTTGGCGGCGGGGAATCAGCCCCAGCATTTT.

For the CDR3, the DNA is TGTGCCTGGACGGGGGACAGTACATATACGCAGTATTTT. As protein: CAWTGDSTYTQYF. The V call is TRBV30, the J call TRBJ2-3, with a weak D call TRBD1 (7 bases). CDR1 is GTSNPN, CDR2 SVGIG, per germline (reference sequence). CDR3 length: 13 residues. The V gene lost 4 bases and the J gene lost 7 bases, with 15 bases spanning the gap.

The chain carries TRBV28 and TRBJ2-3, with TRBD2 matching 14 bases. The germline CDR1 and CDR2 sequences are MDHEN and SYDVKM. The CDR3 loop spans 19 amino acids. V dropped 7 bases and J dropped 0; count of bases not matched to a gene: 12. The CDR3 nucleotides are TGTGCCAGCAAAAAAATCTGGGGACTAGCGGGAGCTAGCACAGATACGCAGTATTTT. It translates to CASKKIWGLAGASTDTQYF. Using reference TRBV28 and TRBJ2-3 for the parts outside the CDR3, the full variable domain is DVKVTQSSRYLVKRTGEKVFLECVQDMDHENMFWYRQDPGLGLRLIYFSYDVKMKEKGDIPEGYSVSREKKERFSLILESASTNQTSMYLCASKKIWGLAGASTDTQYFGPGTRLTVL.

Only one count was recorded for this clone. A read error likely explains this, since a far larger clone differs by one base. The chain has TRBV30 and TRBJ1-1; perhaps TRBD1 as D (6 bases). This CDR3 has 13 residues. Germline assignment: CDR1 GTSNPN and CDR2 SVGIG (reference sequence). The CDR3 region has the DNA TGTGCCTGGAGTAGGGGGTTGAACGCTGAAGCTTTCTTT. This gives the protein CAWSRGLNAEAFF.

This rearrangement joins TRBV23-1 to TRBJ2-7; TRBD2 agrees at 7 bases. TRBV23-1 is noted as an ORF with a role that remains uncertain. The J segment lost 0 bases and the V segment lost 1 base, leaving 6 bases of the junction unmatched. The CDR3 is 16 amino acids. This CDR3 is CASSQYLADSSYEQYF. Written as DNA, the CDR3 is TGCGCCAGCAGTCAATATCTAGCGGATAGCTCCTACGAGCAGTACTTC.

This chain connects TRBV5-6 to TRBJ1-2; D is perhaps TRBD1 (6 bases). The CDR3 loop spans 13 amino acids. Germline CDR1 reads SGHDT; CDR2 reads YYEEEE. The germline V and J ends were trimmed by 4 bases and 7 bases, with 14 bases remaining between them. The CDR3 here is CASSTNREGGYTF. In DNA form, the CDR3 reads TGTGCCAGCAGCACAAACAGGGAGGGTGGCTACACCTTC.

The genes are TRBV27 and TRBJ2-7; the D gene is possibly TRBD2 (6 bases). The V end lost 10 bases, the J end lost 5 bases, and 18 bases lay between the germline ends. Per germline, CDR1 MNHEY and CDR2 SMNVEV (reference sequence). The CDR3 has 13 amino acids. In nucleotides, the CDR3 is TGTGCCACTCGGGACTGGGATCGCGACGAGCAGTACTTC. Residues: CATRDWDRDEQYF.

This rearrangement joins TRBV6-6 to TRBJ1-6; the D gene is possibly TRBD1 (6 bases). The CDR3 runs 15 residues. From germline, CDR1 is MNHNY and CDR2 SVGAGI (reference sequence). The V end lost 2 bases, the J end lost 5 bases, and 10 bases lay between the germline ends. This CDR3 reads CASSYGTPDNSPLHF. The CDR3 DNA follows: TGTGCCAGCAGTTACGGGACACCCGATAATTCACCCCTCCACTTT.